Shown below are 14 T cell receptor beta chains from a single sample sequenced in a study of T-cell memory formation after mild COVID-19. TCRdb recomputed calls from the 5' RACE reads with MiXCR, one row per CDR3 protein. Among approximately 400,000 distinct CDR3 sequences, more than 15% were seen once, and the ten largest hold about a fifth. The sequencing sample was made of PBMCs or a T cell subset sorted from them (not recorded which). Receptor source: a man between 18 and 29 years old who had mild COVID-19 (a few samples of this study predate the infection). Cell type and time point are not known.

The CDR3 reads CASSPPGVRGYEQYF. The CDR3 coding sequence is TGTGCCAGCAGTCCCCCGGGGGTCCGAGGGTACGAGCAGTACTTC. The chain links TRBV6-6 to TRBJ2-7; the D gene is possibly TRBD2 (6 bases). Germline CDR1 reads MNHNY; CDR2 reads SVGAGI (reference sequence). V was shortened by 5 bases and J by 4 bases, with 18 bases between the two germline ends. The CDR3 loop spans 15 amino acids.

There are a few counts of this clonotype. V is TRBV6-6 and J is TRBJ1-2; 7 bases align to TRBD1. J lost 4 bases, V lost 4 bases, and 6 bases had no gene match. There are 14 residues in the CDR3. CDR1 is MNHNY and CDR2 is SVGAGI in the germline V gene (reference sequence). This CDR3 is CASSSRQGVYGYTF. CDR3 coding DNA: TGTGCCAGCAGTTCCCGACAGGGCGTCTATGGCTACACCTTC.

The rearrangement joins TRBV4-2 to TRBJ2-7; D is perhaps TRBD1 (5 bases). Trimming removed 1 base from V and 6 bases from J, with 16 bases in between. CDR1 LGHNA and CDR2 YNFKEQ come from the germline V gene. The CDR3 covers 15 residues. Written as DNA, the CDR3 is TGTGCCAGCAGCCAAGTCCGAACAGGCCCCTCCGAGCAGTACTTC. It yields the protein CASSQVRTGPSEQYF.

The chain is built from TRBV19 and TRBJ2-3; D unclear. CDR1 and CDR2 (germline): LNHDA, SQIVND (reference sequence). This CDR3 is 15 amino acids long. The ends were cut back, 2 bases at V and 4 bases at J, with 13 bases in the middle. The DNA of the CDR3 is TGTGCCAGTAGTATATGGCTCCGGGCAGCAGATACGCAGTATTTT. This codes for CASSIWLRAADTQYF. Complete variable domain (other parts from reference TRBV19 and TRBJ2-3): DGGITQSPKYLFRKEGQNVTLSCEQNLNHDAMYWYRQDPGQGLRLIYYSQIVNDFQKGDIAEGYSVSREKKESFPLTVTSAQKNPTAFYLCASSIWLRAADTQYFGPGTRLTVL.

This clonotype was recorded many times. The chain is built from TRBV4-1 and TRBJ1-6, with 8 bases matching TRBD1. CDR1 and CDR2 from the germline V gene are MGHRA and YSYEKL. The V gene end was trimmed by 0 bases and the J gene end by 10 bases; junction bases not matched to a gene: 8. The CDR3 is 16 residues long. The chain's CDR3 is CASSQDPPGGHSPLHF. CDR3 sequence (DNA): TGCGCCAGCAGCCAAGATCCCCCAGGGGGCCACTCACCCCTCCACTTT.

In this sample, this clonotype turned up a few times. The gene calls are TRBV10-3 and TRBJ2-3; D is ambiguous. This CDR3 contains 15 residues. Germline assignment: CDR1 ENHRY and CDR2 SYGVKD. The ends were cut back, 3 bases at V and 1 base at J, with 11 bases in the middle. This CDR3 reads CAISDLGGRTDTQYF. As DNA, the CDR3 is TGTGCCATCAGTGATCTGGGCGGCCGCACAGATACGCAGTATTTT.

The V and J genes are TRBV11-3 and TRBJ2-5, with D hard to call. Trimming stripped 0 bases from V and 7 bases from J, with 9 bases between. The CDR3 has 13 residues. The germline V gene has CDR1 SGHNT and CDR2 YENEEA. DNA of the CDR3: TGTGCCAGCAGCTTAGAGATGGAGTCGACCCAGTACTTC. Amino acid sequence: CASSLEMESTQYF.

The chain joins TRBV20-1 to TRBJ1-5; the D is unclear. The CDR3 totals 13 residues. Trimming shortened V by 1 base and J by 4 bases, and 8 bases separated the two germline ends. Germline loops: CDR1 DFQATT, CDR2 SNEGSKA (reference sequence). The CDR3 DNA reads TGCAGTGCTAGAGGCCCAGCAAATCAGCCCCAGCATTTT. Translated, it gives CSARGPANQPQHF.

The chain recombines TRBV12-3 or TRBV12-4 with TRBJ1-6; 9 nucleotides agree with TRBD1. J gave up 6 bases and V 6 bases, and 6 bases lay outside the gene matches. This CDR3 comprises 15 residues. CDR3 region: CASSRPGQGNSPLHF. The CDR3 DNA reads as TGTGCCAGCAGCCGCCCGGGACAGGGTAATTCACCCCTCCACTTT.

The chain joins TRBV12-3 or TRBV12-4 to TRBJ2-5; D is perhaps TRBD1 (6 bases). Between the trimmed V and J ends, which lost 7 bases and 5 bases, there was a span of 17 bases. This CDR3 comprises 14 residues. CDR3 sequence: CASTLEGVHETQYF. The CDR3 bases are TGTGCCAGCACCCTAGAGGGGGTTCATGAGACCCAGTACTTC.

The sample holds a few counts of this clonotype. This CDR3 reads CSVALPEPQETQYF. DNA of the CDR3: TGCAGCGTTGCGCTCCCGGAGCCCCAAGAGACCCAGTACTTC. This chain joins TRBV29-1 and TRBJ2-5, with no clear D. Trimming cost V 4 bases and J 1 base, with 13 bases left between them. Germline loops: CDR1 SQVTM, CDR2 ANQGSEA. This CDR3 spans 14 amino acids.

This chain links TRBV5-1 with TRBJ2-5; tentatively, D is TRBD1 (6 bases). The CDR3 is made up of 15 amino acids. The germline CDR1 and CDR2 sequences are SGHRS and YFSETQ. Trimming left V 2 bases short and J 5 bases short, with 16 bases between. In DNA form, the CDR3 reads TGCGCCAGCAGCTTTGGGCCCCGGACAGACGAGACCCAGTACTTC. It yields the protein CASSFGPRTDETQYF.

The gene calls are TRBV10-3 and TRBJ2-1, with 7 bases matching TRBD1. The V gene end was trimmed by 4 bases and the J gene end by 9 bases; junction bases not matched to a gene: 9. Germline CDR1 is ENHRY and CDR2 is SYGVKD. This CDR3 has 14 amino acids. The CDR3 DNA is TGTGCCATCAGTGTCCCTCAGGGGGAGCGTGAGCAGTTCTTC. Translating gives CAISVPQGEREQFF.

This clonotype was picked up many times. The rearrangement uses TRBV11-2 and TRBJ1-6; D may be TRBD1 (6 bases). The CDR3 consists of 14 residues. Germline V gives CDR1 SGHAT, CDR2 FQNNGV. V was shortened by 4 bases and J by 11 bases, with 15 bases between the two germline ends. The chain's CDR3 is CASSSNRGRPPLHF. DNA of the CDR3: TGTGCCAGCAGCTCAAATAGGGGGAGGCCACCCCTCCACTTT.